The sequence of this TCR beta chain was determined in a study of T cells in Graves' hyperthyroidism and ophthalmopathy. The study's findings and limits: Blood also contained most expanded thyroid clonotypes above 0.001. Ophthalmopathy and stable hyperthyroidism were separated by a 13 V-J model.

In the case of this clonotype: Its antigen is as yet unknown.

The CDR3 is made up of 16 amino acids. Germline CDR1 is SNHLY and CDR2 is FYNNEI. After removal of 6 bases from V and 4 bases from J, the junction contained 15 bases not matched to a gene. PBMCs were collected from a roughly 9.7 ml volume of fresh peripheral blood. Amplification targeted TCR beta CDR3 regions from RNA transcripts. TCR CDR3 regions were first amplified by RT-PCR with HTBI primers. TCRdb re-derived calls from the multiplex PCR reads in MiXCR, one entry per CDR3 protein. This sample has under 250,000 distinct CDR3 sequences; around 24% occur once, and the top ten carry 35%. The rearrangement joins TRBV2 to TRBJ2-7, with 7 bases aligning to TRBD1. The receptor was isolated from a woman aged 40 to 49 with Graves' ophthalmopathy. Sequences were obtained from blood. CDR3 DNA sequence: TGTGCCAGCAGGACCTCGACAGGGCTCGACGAATACGAGCAGTACTTC. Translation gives CASRTSTGLDEYEQYF. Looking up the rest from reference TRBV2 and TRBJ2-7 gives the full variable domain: EPEVTQTPSHQVTQMGQEVILRCVPISNHLYFYWYRQILGQKVEFLVSFYNNEISEKSEIFDDQFSVERPDGSNFTLKIRSTKLEDSAMYFCASRTSTGLDEYEQYFGPGTRLTVT.